These 26 T cell receptor beta chains were all obtained from the same sample, sequenced in a study of regulatory T cells in long-lasting Graves disease. HTBI primers from iRepertoire and Arm-PCR of CDR3 regions yielded the TCR beta libraries. From the multiplex PCR reads, TCRdb called clonotypes with MiXCR, one entry per CDR3 protein. The sample lists roughly 440,000 distinct CDR3 sequences, around 17% occurring once. Time point described: newly diagnosed GD, antithyroid drugs for less than 3 months. The TCR library was made from RNA extracted from PBMCs. These same records also appear under a second study, on T cells in Graves' hyperthyroidism and ophthalmopathy.

Sample: peripheral blood mononuclear cells (PBMCs), taken at new diagnosis, from a patient treated with antithyroid drugs. Receptors were obtained from a woman under 30 with Graves disease.

This clonotype has a count of ten or more. This chain joins TRBV20-1 and TRBJ2-7; 7 nucleotides match TRBD2. This CDR3 is 18 amino acids long. Germline V CDR1 and CDR2: DFQATT, SNEGSKA (reference sequence). Unmatched junction bases numbered 17, after V lost 0 bases and J lost 3 bases. Written as DNA, the CDR3 is TGCAGTGCTAGAGATTATCGCTCGCCAGACGCGGGGGTCTACGAGCAGTACTTC. This codes for CSARDYRSPDAGVYEQYF.

Comments on this clonotype: The junction differs from germline at one of its ends, possibly a read error. The chain links TRBV7-2 to TRBJ1-1; maybe TRBD1 (5 bases). The CDR3 covers 15 residues. Germline V gene data show CDR1 as SGHTA and CDR2 as FQGNSA. The CDR3 loop is CASSQGPGPYTEALF. For the CDR3, the DNA is TGTGCCAGCAGCCAAGGACCGGGACCGTACACTGAAGCTCTCTTT.

The chain uses TRBV5-1 and TRBJ2-1; 10 nucleotides match TRBD2. This CDR3 spans 13 amino acids. Germline trimming cut 5 bases from V and 8 bases from J; bases unmatched to any gene: 4. Germline V gene data show CDR1 as SGHRS and CDR2 as YFSETQ. The chain's CDR3 is CASRASGRHEQFF. The DNA for the CDR3 is TGCGCCAGCAGGGCTAGCGGGAGACATGAGCAGTTCTTC.

Notes on this clonotype: This clone may be a read error of a much larger clone one base away. The rearrangement uses TRBV28 and TRBJ2-7; the match to TRBD2 covers 7 bases. Germline CDR1 and CDR2: MDHEN and SYDVKM. J lost 6 bases, V lost 7 bases, and 12 bases had no gene match. There are 14 residues in the CDR3. The CDR3 DNA is TGTGCCAGCAACTCCGGTGGCGGGAGTATCGAGCAGTACTTC. Amino acid sequence: CASNSGGGSIEQYF.

In its sample, this clonotype was seen many times. The V gene is TRBV27, the J gene TRBJ1-2; D is unclear. The CDR3 is 13 amino acids. V lost 7 bases and J 5 bases, leaving 14 bases between the germline ends. Germline values: CDR1 MNHEY, CDR2 SMNVEV (reference sequence). The CDR3: CASKNVGGYGYTF. In DNA, the CDR3 is TGTGCCAGCAAAAATGTTGGAGGATATGGCTACACCTTC.

This clonotype appeared many times. The chain has TRBV20-1 and TRBJ2-5, with D maybe TRBD1 (6 bases). Germline CDR1 and CDR2: DFQATT and SNEGSKA (reference sequence). The CDR3 contains 13 residues. V shed 7 bases and J shed 4 bases, with 16 bases lying between them. In DNA form, the CDR3 reads TGCAGTGGTAGCACAGGGTTTGGAGAGACCCAGTACTTC. Protein sequence: CSGSTGFGETQYF.

This clonotype was detected many times. Mismatch with germline at one junction end may stem from a read error. This rearrangement joins TRBV5-1 to TRBJ2-1, with TRBD2 matching over 12 bases. Germline V gene data show CDR1 as SGHRS and CDR2 as YFSETQ. This CDR3 spans 16 amino acids. In DNA form, the CDR3 reads TGTGCCAGCAGCGCGACTAGCGGGAGAGGCTACAATGAGCAGTTCTTC. Protein sequence: CASSATSGRGYNEQFF.

This clonotype occurred many times. This CDR3 is CASSLRAGTDTQYF. DNA for the CDR3: TGTGCCAGCAGTTTAAGGGCAGGGACAGATACGCAGTATTTT. The chain recombines TRBV28 with TRBJ2-3; D might be TRBD1 (5 bases). V was pared by 2 bases and J by 3 bases, with 9 bases between. The CDR3 consists of 14 residues. Germline CDR1 is MDHEN and CDR2 is SYDVKM.

At least ten counts were recorded for this clonotype. This chain joins TRBV27 and TRBJ1-1; 7 bases align to TRBD1. The germline CDR1 and CDR2 sequences are MNHEY and SMNVEV (reference sequence). The V gene end was trimmed by 7 bases and the J gene end by 1 base; junction bases not matched to a gene: 3. The CDR3 is made up of 13 amino acids. The CDR3 nucleotides are TGTGCCAGCAAACAGGGGAGGAACACTGAAGCTTTCTTT. Its translation: CASKQGRNTEAFF.

The chain carries TRBV29-1 and TRBJ1-5; a weak D match, TRBD1 (6 bases). The CDR3 is 12 residues long. Trimming removed 5 bases at V and 7 bases at J, with 12 bases between. In germline, CDR1 is SQVTM, CDR2 ANQGSEA. CDR3 residues: CSVKQGRQPQHF. CDR3 DNA: TGCAGCGTTAAACAGGGACGGCAGCCCCAGCATTTT.

V gene TRBV19 combines with J gene TRBJ2-3; 13 nucleotides align to TRBD2. The germline V gene encodes CDR1 LNHDA and CDR2 SQIVND (reference sequence). J was trimmed by 4 bases and V by 5 bases; bases with no gene match: 6. This CDR3 is 16 amino acids long. The CDR3 DNA follows: TGTGCCAGTAGTTCTACTAGCGGGAGGGCCCCAGATACGCAGTATTTT. Translation: CASSSTSGRAPDTQYF.

In this sample, this clonotype turned up many times. The V gene is TRBV7-8, the J gene TRBJ2-3; D not certain. The CDR3 runs 13 residues. With 3 bases removed from V and 4 bases from J, the gap between germline ends came to 8 bases. Germline lookup yields CDR1 SGHVS and CDR2 FQNEAQ. This CDR3 is CASSFSGSDTQYF. Written as DNA, the CDR3 is TGTGCCAGCAGCTTTTCCGGTTCAGATACGCAGTATTTT.

There are many counts of this clonotype. V and J are TRBV27 and TRBJ2-5; 10 bases line up with TRBD1. The CDR3 is 13 amino acids. Germline CDR1 and CDR2: MNHEY and SMNVEV (reference sequence). V was clipped by 6 bases and J by 5 bases; unmatched bases: 3. CDR3 amino acids: CASSDRGLETQYF. CDR3 sequence (DNA): TGTGCCAGCAGCGACAGGGGGCTTGAGACCCAGTACTTC.

This clonotype was observed many times. The chain recombines TRBV5-4 with TRBJ2-3; D gene uncertain. Trimming took 0 bases from V and 0 from J, leaving 5 bases between them. Germline loops: CDR1 SGHNT, CDR2 YYREEE (reference sequence). CDR3 length: 14 residues. CDR3 sequence reads: CASSLEGSTDTQYF. The CDR3 DNA follows: TGTGCCAGCAGCTTGGAAGGTAGCACAGATACGCAGTATTTT.

This clonotype was detected a few times. This rearrangement joins TRBV7-8 to TRBJ2-1; 8 bases line up with TRBD2. Losses at the gene ends were 1 base for V and 6 bases for J; bases not matched to a gene: 8. Germline CDR1 is SGHVS and CDR2 is FQNEAQ. The CDR3 length is 16 residues. The CDR3 sequence is CASSLVRGLGANEQFF. The CDR3 coding sequence is TGTGCCAGCAGCTTAGTTCGGGGACTAGGGGCCAATGAGCAGTTCTTC.

Regarding this clonotype: This may stem from a read error, because a much larger clone lies one nucleotide away. Here the CDR3 omits its conserved ending phenylalanine or tryptophan, so a read error is the likely source. The CDR3 DNA reads as TGTGCCAGCAGGTCTTATCGACTAGCGGTTCAAGAGACCCAGTACCTC. Translated, it gives CASRSYRLAVQETQYL. This chain uses TRBV6-1 with TRBJ2-5; 9 bases line up with TRBD2. CDR3 size: 16 residues. J gave up 2 bases and V 6 bases, and 10 bases lay outside the gene matches. Germline V CDR1 and CDR2: MNHNS, SASEGT.

In its sample, this clonotype was seen a few times. The chain recombines TRBV3-1 with TRBJ2-1, with D possibly being TRBD2 (6 bases). V was shortened by 0 bases and J by 8 bases, with 17 bases between the two germline ends. Germline V gene data show CDR1 as LGHDT and CDR2 as YNNKEL (reference sequence). The CDR3 loop spans 16 amino acids. Here the CDR3 reads CASSQDWRGAVDEQFF. The CDR3 coding sequence is TGTGCCAGCAGCCAAGACTGGCGGGGTGCTGTAGATGAGCAGTTCTTC.

This clonotype has ten or more counts. The V call is TRBV11-2, the J call TRBJ2-3; D is possibly TRBD2 (5 bases). The CDR3 has 17 residues. CDR1 and CDR2 from the germline V gene are SGHAT and FQNNGV. V lost 5 bases and J 1 base, leaving 19 bases between the germline ends. The CDR3 coding sequence is TGTGCCAGCAGCCCCCTCCCGGGATTGGGCGGCACAGATACGCAGTATTTT. It yields the protein CASSPLPGLGGTDTQYF.

V gene TRBV3-1 combines with J gene TRBJ1-4; unclear D gene. The V end lost 0 bases, the J end lost 10 bases, and 12 bases lay between the germline ends. Germline values: CDR1 LGHDT, CDR2 YNNKEL (reference sequence). CDR3 size: 14 residues. Written as DNA, the CDR3 is TGTGCCAGCAGCCAAGATCTCACTTCCGGAAAACTGTTTTTT. It encodes CASSQDLTSGKLFF.

This clonotype was recorded at least ten times. The chain is built from TRBV20-1 and TRBJ2-7, with a tentative D call TRBD1 (6 bases). Germline lookup yields CDR1 DFQATT and CDR2 SNEGSKA (reference sequence). The CDR3 is 13 amino acids. Between the trimmed V and J ends, which lost 0 bases and 2 bases, there was a span of 8 bases. In nucleotides, the CDR3 is TGCAGTGCTAGAGATACAGGGACCTACGAGCAGTACTTC. Translated: CSARDTGTYEQYF.

This clonotype was recorded many times. The chain combines TRBV7-2 with TRBJ2-5; 11 nucleotides line up with TRBD2. Per germline, CDR1 SGHTA and CDR2 FQGNSA. This CDR3 region has 15 residues. Trimming took 5 bases from V and 4 from J; bases not matched to a gene: 6. This chain's CDR3 is CASSPGLAGGETQYF. The CDR3 DNA follows: TGTGCCAGCAGCCCCGGCCTAGCGGGAGGAGAGACCCAGTACTTC.

A few counts support this clonotype. This chain uses TRBV10-3 with TRBJ1-4, with D possibly being TRBD1 (5 bases). Trimming removed 3 bases at V and 6 bases at J, with 8 bases between. The CDR3 contains 13 residues. Germline V gene sequence: CDR1 ENHRY, CDR2 SYGVKD. The CDR3 DNA reads TGTGCCATCAGTGAAGGCAGGGATGAAAAACTGTTTTTT. Translating gives CAISEGRDEKLFF.

The rearrangement joins TRBV7-2 to TRBJ2-7; no reliable D call. V lost 6 bases and J lost 2, with 14 bases in between. CDR1 is SGHTA and CDR2 is FQGNSA in the germline V gene. The CDR3 extends over 14 amino acids. The CDR3 is CASSRHLAPYEQYF. CDR3 DNA: TGTGCCAGCAGTAGACACCTCGCTCCCTACGAGCAGTACTTC.

This clonotype has a handful of counts. The rearrangement uses TRBV3-1 and TRBJ2-7, with TRBD2 matching over 8 bases. CDR3 size: 15 residues. V lost 6 bases to trimming and J lost 1 base; unmatched junction nucleotides: 8. CDR1 and CDR2 from the germline V gene are LGHDT and YNNKEL (reference sequence). The CDR3 sequence: CASRDSGTSSYEQYF. CDR3 in DNA: TGTGCCAGCAGAGATAGCGGGACATCTTCCTACGAGCAGTACTTC.

Only a few counts were recorded for this clonotype. The V call is TRBV7-3, the J call TRBJ2-2; no reliable D call. V was clipped by 5 bases and J by 6 bases, with 16 bases between them. This CDR3 region has 15 residues. Germline CDR1 SGHTA, CDR2 FQGTGA. This CDR3 reads CASSQKNFNAGELFF. The CDR3 coding sequence is TGTGCCAGCAGCCAAAAAAATTTCAACGCCGGGGAGCTGTTTTTT.

This clonotype was seen at least ten times. This sequence joins TRBV12-5 and TRBJ2-1; TRBD1 aligns across 9 bases. The V segment lost 4 bases and the J segment 6 bases; nucleotides outside the gene matches: 4. The CDR3 runs to 14 residues. Germline V gives CDR1 LGHNT, CDR2 FRNRAP. CDR3 protein: CASGSGQGINEQFF. Here the CDR3 DNA reads TGTGCTAGTGGTTCGGGACAGGGTATCAATGAGCAGTTCTTC.